Listed here are 25 T cell receptor beta chains from one sample, sequenced in a study of blood T cell repertoires in COVID-19. TCRdb keeps only in-frame clones here, not all; method: immunoSEQ multiplex PCR. The sample comprises about 200,000 clones, approximately 80% of which are singletons, and roughly 27% rests with the top ten. The sample taken for sequencing was peripheral blood. These receptor sequences come from a man aged 35 to 55 with acute or convalescent COVID-19.

CDR3 in amino acids: CASSPGGEKLFF. Written as DNA, the CDR3 is TGTGCCAGCAGTCCCGGGGGTGAAAAACTGTTTTTT. The genes are TRBV2 and TRBJ1-4, with a possible D match to TRBD1 (5 bases). From germline, CDR1 is SNHLY and CDR2 FYNNEI. The CDR3 spans 12 residues. V was cut by 5 bases and J by 7 bases, with 8 bases left in between.

The J gene is TRBJ1-2, the V gene TRBV9, with D perhaps matching TRBD1 (5 bases). The CDR3 has 15 amino acids. Germline CDR1 SGDLS, CDR2 YYNGEE. Trimming took off 0 bases at V and 2 bases at J, with 11 bases between the two ends. This CDR3 is CASSVVWDSNYGYTF. The CDR3 bases are TGTGCCAGCAGCGTAGTATGGGACTCGAACTATGGCTACACCTTC.

The chain combines TRBV28 with TRBJ1-5; a possible D gene is TRBD1 (5 bases). Germline V gene lookup returns CDR1 MDHEN and CDR2 SYDVKM. The CDR3 length is 18 residues. V was shortened by 8 bases and J by 6 bases, with 29 bases between the two germline ends. The chain's CDR3 is CASGLGGGMRVSGQPQHF. The CDR3 DNA follows: TGTGCCAGCGGCCTGGGGGGGGGAATGAGGGTGTCGGGTCAGCCCCAGCATTTT.

This clone turned up a few times. The chain employs TRBV20-1 and TRBJ2-1; 9 positions agree with TRBD2. V was pared by 3 bases and J by 7 bases, with 4 bases of the junction left unmatched. CDR3 length: 13 amino acids. Germline V gene data show CDR1 as DFQATT and CDR2 as SNEGSKA (reference sequence). CDR3 coding DNA: TGCAGTGCTAGTTGGGCGGGAGGGAATGAGCAGTTCTTC. This sequence encodes CSASWAGGNEQFF.

The genes are TRBV6-4 and TRBJ1-1; D may be TRBD1 (6 bases). CDR1 MRHNA and CDR2 SNTAGT come from the germline V gene. V lost 2 bases, J lost 5 bases, and 9 bases lay in between. This CDR3 comprises 13 residues. CDR3: CASSDRGGTEAFF. The CDR3 DNA reads TGTGCCAGCAGTGACAGGGGGGGAACTGAAGCTTTCTTT.

This chain uses TRBV6-5 with TRBJ1-2, with 9 bases identical to TRBD1. Per germline, CDR1 MNHEY and CDR2 SVGAGI. This CDR3 is built from 15 residues. Trimming at V came to 0 bases and at J to 6 bases, leaving 5 bases not matched to a gene. The CDR3 DNA sequence: TGTGCCAGCAGTTACTCGATCGGACAGGGGCATGGCTACACCTTC. Translating gives CASSYSIGQGHGYTF.

This sequence joins TRBV20-1 and TRBJ1-5, with D possibly being TRBD1 (5 bases). The CDR3 length is 14 residues. Germline values: CDR1 DFQATT, CDR2 SNEGSKA (reference sequence). V dropped 3 bases and J dropped 5 bases, with 14 bases sitting between them. CDR3 residues: CSASIAGGYQPQHF. CDR3 DNA sequence: TGCAGTGCTAGTATCGCCGGGGGGTATCAGCCCCAGCATTTT.

The chain links TRBV30 to TRBJ2-7, with D unresolved. The CDR3 loop spans 13 amino acids. Germline CDR1 reads GTSNPN; CDR2 reads SVGIG (reference sequence). Trimming removed 0 bases from V and 5 bases from J, with 11 bases in between. CDR3 sequence: CAWSVTRPDEQYF. Here the CDR3 DNA reads TGTGCCTGGAGTGTAACGAGGCCGGACGAGCAGTACTTC. The full variable domain, in which reference TRBV30 and TRBJ2-7 provide the parts outside the CDR3, is SQTIHQWPATLVQPVGSPLSLECTVEGTSNPNLYWYRQAAGRGLQLLFYSVGIGQISSEVPQNLSASRPQDRQFILSSKKLLLSDSGFYLCAWSVTRPDEQYFGPGTRLTVT.

This clone was detected a few times. V gene TRBV6-2 or TRBV6-3 combines with J gene TRBJ2-2, with 11 bases identical to TRBD2. Trimming at V came to 3 bases and at J to 2 bases, leaving 5 bases not matched to a gene. CDR3 length equals 17 residues. Germline CDR1 reads MNHEY; CDR2 reads SVGEGT. This chain's CDR3 is CASSYPGLAGNTGELFF. The CDR3 DNA is TGTGCCAGCAGTTATCCCGGACTAGCGGGTAACACCGGGGAGCTGTTTTTT.

The chain recombines TRBV30 with TRBJ1-2; D is perhaps TRBD1 (5 bases). The CDR3 has 13 residues. The V gene's germline CDR1 is GTSNPN and CDR2 SVGIG (reference sequence). V was clipped by 0 bases and J by 8 bases, with 13 bases between them. The CDR3 protein is CAWSVQGDGGYTF. The CDR3, as DNA: TGTGCCTGGAGTGTACAAGGGGATGGCGGCTACACCTTC.

This clone was picked up a small number of times. This chain links TRBV4-3 with TRBJ2-7; weak D call: TRBD2 (5 bases). Germline CDR1 is LGHNA and CDR2 is YSLEER. V lost 1 base and J 6 bases, leaving 10 bases between the germline ends. The CDR3 consists of 13 residues. The CDR3 spells CASSQARRTEQYF. CDR3 in DNA: TGCGCCAGCAGCCAAGCAAGGAGGACCGAGCAGTACTTC.

V usage is TRBV5-5 and J usage is TRBJ2-1, with 9 bases matching TRBD2. V gave up 1 base and J gave up 4 bases; unmatched junction bases: 3. This CDR3 region has 15 residues. Germline CDR1 reads SGHKS; CDR2 reads YYEKEE (reference sequence). CDR3 in amino acids: CASSLSGLAYNEQFF. In DNA form, the CDR3 reads TGTGCCAGCAGCTTGTCCGGACTAGCGTACAATGAGCAGTTCTTC. The full variable domain, completed using reference TRBV5-5 and TRBJ2-1, is DAGVTQSPTHLIKTRGQQVTLRCSPISGHKSVSWYQQVLGQGPQFIFQYYEKEERGRGNFPDRFSARQFPNYSSELNVNALLLGDSALYLCASSLSGLAYNEQFFGPGTRLTVL.

This sequence joins TRBV2 and TRBJ1-5, with D perhaps matching TRBD1 (5 bases). Germline CDR1 is SNHLY and CDR2 is FYNNEI. Trimming removed 2 bases at V and 6 bases at J, with 8 bases between. The CDR3 length is 13 residues. CDR3 in DNA: TGTGCCAGCAGTGAATTTAGGGGTCAGCCCCAGCATTTT. Its translation: CASSEFRGQPQHF.

The chain links TRBV7-2 to TRBJ2-5; 8 nucleotides align to TRBD2. CDR3 length: 15 residues. V shed 7 bases and J 3 bases; nucleotides not matched to a gene: 10. Germline-derived CDR1 and CDR2 are SGHTA and FQGNSA. The DNA of the CDR3 is TGTGCCAGCACCCTCCCACTTAGCGGGAAAGAGACCCAGTACTTC. Its protein product is CASTLPLSGKETQYF.

In DNA form, the CDR3 reads TGCGCCAGCAGCCCTGGACACGACACAGATACGCAGTATTTT. Amino acid sequence: CASSPGHDTDTQYF. V gene TRBV5-1 combines with J gene TRBJ2-3, with TRBD1 as a possible D gene (5 bases). Germline CDR1 reads SGHRS; CDR2 reads YFSETQ. The CDR3 is 14 amino acids. V dropped 4 bases and J dropped 2 bases, with 11 bases sitting between them.

This clone was seen once. The chain has TRBV12-3 or TRBV12-4 and TRBJ1-1; D remains ambiguous. V was trimmed by 5 bases and J by 7 bases, leaving 11 bases between them. CDR3 length equals 12 residues. CDR3 protein: CASSKTDYEAFF. CDR3 sequence (DNA): TGTGCCAGCAGTAAAACGGACTATGAAGCTTTCTTT.

This clone was seen only a few times. The chain has TRBV6-6 and TRBJ2-2, with unresolved D. There are 13 residues in the CDR3. The ends were cut back, 5 bases at V and 5 bases at J, with 9 bases in the middle. The germline gives CDR1 MNHNY, CDR2 SVGAGI (reference sequence). The CDR3 DNA is TGTGCCAGCAGTGCATTGCAGACCGGGGAGCTGTTTTTT. It is translated as CASSALQTGELFF.

The rearrangement uses TRBV11-3 and TRBJ2-6, with TRBD1 matching 9 bases. This CDR3 comprises 19 residues. V was clipped by 0 bases and J by 1 base; unmatched bases: 7. From germline, CDR1 is SGHNT and CDR2 YENEEA. The CDR3 spells CASSLDGTGSLSGANVLTF. CDR3 DNA: TGTGCCAGCAGCTTAGATGGGACAGGGAGTCTTTCTGGGGCCAACGTCCTGACTTTC. Based on the CDR3 plus reference TRBV11-3 and TRBJ2-6, the full variable domain is EAGVVQSPRYKIIEKKQPVAFWCNPISGHNTLYWYLQNLGQGPELLIRYENEEAVDDSQLPKDRFSAERLKGVDSTLKIQPAELGDSAVYLCASSLDGTGSLSGANVLTFGAGSRLTVL.

The V and J genes are TRBV7-2 and TRBJ2-6; D not resolved. The ends were cut back, 4 bases at V and 0 bases at J, with 7 bases in the middle. CDR3 length: 15 residues. Germline V gene lookup returns CDR1 SGHTA and CDR2 FQGNSA. The CDR3 loop is CASSSLGSGANVLTF. For the CDR3, the DNA is TGTGCCAGCAGCTCCCTAGGCTCTGGGGCCAACGTCCTGACTTTC. Full variable domain (rest looked up from reference TRBV7-2 and TRBJ2-6): GAGVSQSPSNKVTEKGKDVELRCDPISGHTALYWYRQSLGQGLEFLIYFQGNSAPDKSGLPSDRFSAERTGGSVSTLTIQRTQQEDSAVYLCASSSLGSGANVLTFGAGSRLTVL.

The chain links TRBV2 to TRBJ1-5, with 10 nucleotides matching TRBD1. Germline values: CDR1 SNHLY, CDR2 FYNNEI. This CDR3 comprises 15 residues. With V trimmed by 9 bases and J by 6 bases, 11 bases remained unmatched. The DNA of the CDR3 is TGTGCCAGAGGAGGCGGGACAGGGGTGGCTCAGCCCCAGCATTTT. Its translation: CARGGGTGVAQPQHF.

This rearrangement joins TRBV28 to TRBJ1-2; a weak D match, TRBD1 (5 bases). This CDR3 is built from 14 residues. V lost 5 bases and J lost 8, with 18 bases in between. Germline values: CDR1 MDHEN, CDR2 SYDVKM. The DNA for the CDR3 is TGTGCCAGCAGTAAACTTCAGGGTTGGTGGGGCTACACCTTC. This gives the protein CASSKLQGWWGYTF.

Only a few counts were recorded for this clone. The chain has TRBV3-1 (or the pseudogene TRBV3-2) and TRBJ1-2, with D uncertain. Germline loops: CDR1 LGHDT, CDR2 YNNKEL (reference sequence). The CDR3 runs to 13 residues. V lost 5 bases to trimming and J lost 7 bases, with 14 bases between them. The CDR3 bases are TGTGCCAGCAGCAAAGGGCGGGATGGTGGCTACACCTTC. Encoded protein: CASSKGRDGGYTF.

The chain is built from TRBV5-1 and TRBJ2-1; D is possibly TRBD1 (5 bases). Germline V lookup: CDR1 SGHRS, CDR2 YFSETQ. Trimming removed 4 bases from V and 2 bases from J, with 16 bases in between. The CDR3 runs to 16 residues. The DNA of the CDR3 is TGCGCCAGCAGCCAGGGTGGGTGGACCCCCTACAATGAGCAGTTCTTC. It is translated as CASSQGGWTPYNEQFF. The whole variable domain, remainder taken from reference TRBV5-1 and TRBJ2-1, is KAGVTQTPRYLIKTRGQQVTLSCSPISGHRSVSWYQQTPGQGLQFLFEYFSETQRNKGNFPGRFSGRQFSNSRSEMNVSTLELGDSALYLCASSQGGWTPYNEQFFGPGTRLTVL.

CDR3: CATSDQAGIDYTF. The CDR3 region has the DNA TGTGCCACCAGTGACCAGGCGGGGATCGACTACACCTTC. The chain recombines TRBV24-1 with TRBJ1-2; D remains unclear. CDR1 is KGHDR, CDR2 SFDVKD, per germline. V dropped 4 bases and J dropped 10 bases, with 15 bases sitting between them. The CDR3 consists of 13 residues.

The chain links TRBV3-1 (or the pseudogene TRBV3-2) to TRBJ1-2; no clear D gene. V lost 2 bases and J 7 bases, leaving 11 bases between the germline ends. The CDR3 is made up of 13 amino acids. Per germline, CDR1 LGHDT and CDR2 YNNKEL (reference sequence). The CDR3 nucleotides read TGTGCCAGCAGCCAAACGAGAGAGTTTGGCTACACCTTC. It yields the protein CASSQTREFGYTF.